This passage covers 27 T cell receptor beta chains from one sample sequenced in a study of blood T cell repertoires in COVID-19. Clones were read by immunoSEQ multiplex PCR, and TCRdb kept only the in-frame ones, dropping some. The data contain approximately 380,000 clones, around 90% of them singletons. Sequencing was performed on PBMCs or T cells enriched from blood (not recorded which). The source of these receptors is a woman aged 18-29 years who had recovered from COVID-19.

CDR3 sequence (DNA): TGTGCCAGCAGCCAAAAATGGGGGGGCAACTCCTACGAGCAGTACTTC. Its translation: CASSQKWGGNSYEQYF. This chain uses TRBV3-1 (or the pseudogene TRBV3-2) with TRBJ2-7; weak D call: TRBD2 (7 bases). This CDR3 region has 16 residues. CDR1 LGHDT and CDR2 YNNKEL come from the germline V gene (reference sequence). V lost 2 bases and J lost 0, with 14 bases in between.

As for this clone: A junction boundary mismatches the germline segment, possibly from a read error. The chain uses TRBV12-3 or TRBV12-4 and TRBJ1-2; D remains ambiguous. This CDR3 spans 11 amino acids. CDR3 residues: CASSFGELSSF. Written as DNA, the CDR3 is TGTGCCAGCAGTTTCGGGGAGCTTAGTTCCTTC.

The chain carries TRBV30 and TRBJ2-1, with 14 bases fitting TRBD2. The CDR3 contains 17 residues. V trimming: 1 base; J trimming: 4 bases; junction bases outside the gene matches: 6. Germline V CDR1 and CDR2: GTSNPN, SVGIG (reference sequence). The CDR3 DNA is TGTGCCTGGAGTGGGGCAAGGACTAGCGGGGGGTACAATGAGCAGTTCTTC. Translating gives CAWSGARTSGGYNEQFF.

The genes are TRBV27 and TRBJ1-6, with 8 bases aligning to TRBD1. The CDR3 covers 17 residues. CDR1 is MNHEY and CDR2 is SMNVEV in the germline V gene (reference sequence). After removal of 2 bases from V and 8 bases from J, the junction contained 11 bases not matched to a gene. The CDR3 bases are TGTGCCAGCAGTTTAGGCCCTCCAGGGGGCTTTCATTCACCCCTCCACTTT. It is translated as CASSLGPPGGFHSPLHF.

This rearrangement joins TRBV19 to TRBJ1-5, with 11 bases matching TRBD1. From germline, CDR1 is LNHDA and CDR2 SQIVND (reference sequence). This CDR3 spans 15 amino acids. With V trimmed by 4 bases and J by 3 bases, 2 bases remained unmatched. CDR3 coding DNA: TGTGCCAGTAGTAGGACAGGGGGCGTCAATCAGCCCCAGCATTTT. Amino acid sequence: CASSRTGGVNQPQHF.

J is TRBJ1-4 and V is TRBV7-6; 7 bases are a match to TRBD1. This CDR3 is 14 amino acids long. Germline V gene lookup returns CDR1 SGHVS and CDR2 FNYEAQ. V shed 4 bases, J shed 6 bases, and the junction held 5 bases outside the gene matches. The CDR3 bases are TGTGCCAGCAGCTCCGACAGGGCGCATGAAAAACTGTTTTTT. Translation: CASSSDRAHEKLFF.

This chain uses TRBV7-2 with TRBJ2-7; TRBD2 aligns across 11 bases. The CDR3 contains 15 residues. Looked up from germline, CDR1 is SGHTA and CDR2 is FQGNSA. With V trimmed by 5 bases and J by 0 bases, 3 bases remained unmatched. CDR3: CASSRGTSGSYEQYF. The CDR3 DNA is TGTGCCAGCAGCAGGGGGACTAGCGGCTCCTACGAGCAGTACTTC.

The genes are TRBV19 and TRBJ2-7; tentatively, D is TRBD2 (6 bases). Germline V gene sequence: CDR1 LNHDA, CDR2 SQIVND (reference sequence). The CDR3 spans 13 residues. The germline V and J ends were trimmed by 4 bases and 3 bases, with 10 bases remaining between them. The CDR3 here is CASSSGTYYEQYF. For the CDR3, the DNA is TGTGCCAGTAGTAGCGGGACCTACTACGAGCAGTACTTC.

The chain is built from TRBV10-3 and TRBJ1-1; D not certain. CDR3 size: 14 residues. Germline CDR1 reads ENHRY; CDR2 reads SYGVKD. Trimming stripped 2 bases from V and 5 bases from J, with 12 bases between. The DNA for the CDR3 is TGTGCCATCAGTGAGAGGGAGATGGGGACTGAAGCTTTCTTT. Translation: CAISEREMGTEAFF.

J is TRBJ2-1 and V is TRBV10-3; 8 bases agree with TRBD1. Looked up from germline, CDR1 is ENHRY and CDR2 is SYGVKD. This CDR3 spans 16 amino acids. The V and J ends lost 4 bases and 6 bases, in that order; junction bases with no gene match: 11. CDR3 loop: CAISVSQGGRGNEQFF. The CDR3 DNA is TGTGCCATCAGTGTCTCACAGGGGGGTCGAGGCAATGAGCAGTTCTTC.

The V call is TRBV6-1, the J call TRBJ2-1; D not certain. Germline lookup yields CDR1 MNHNS and CDR2 SASEGT. Deletions cut 2 bases from V and 2 bases from J, with 13 bases between. The length of the CDR3 is 16 residues. CDR3 DNA: TGTGCCAGCAGTGAATACCCAGTGATAACCTACAATGAGCAGTTCTTC. It is translated as CASSEYPVITYNEQFF.

The chain is built from TRBV25-1 and TRBJ1-2; the D gene is possibly TRBD1 (5 bases). Germline V gene data show CDR1 as MGHDK and CDR2 as SYGVNS. The length of the CDR3 is 13 residues. The V gene lost 0 bases and the J gene lost 7 bases, with 9 bases spanning the gap. The CDR3 spells CASSEYGAFGYTF. The CDR3 DNA is TGTGCCAGCAGTGAATATGGGGCATTTGGCTACACCTTC.

V gene TRBV7-3 combines with J gene TRBJ1-1; a possible D gene is TRBD1 (5 bases). The CDR3 extends over 15 amino acids. CDR1 and CDR2 (germline): SGHTA, FQGTGA. The ends were cut back, 2 bases at V and 11 bases at J, with 21 bases in the middle. The CDR3 protein is CASSLHTGVPPRAFF. The CDR3 DNA reads TGTGCCAGCAGCTTACATACAGGCGTTCCCCCTCGGGCTTTCTTT.

This chain uses TRBV5-1 with TRBJ1-2, with D possibly TRBD1 on 5 matching bases. Germline values: CDR1 SGHRS, CDR2 YFSETQ. V gave up 4 bases and J gave up 6 bases, with 13 bases separating them. The CDR3 is 13 amino acids. The CDR3: CASSVAGFDGYTF. The CDR3 DNA sequence: TGCGCCAGCAGCGTGGCAGGGTTCGATGGCTACACCTTC.

This rearrangement joins TRBV7-3 to TRBJ2-2; 9 bases align to TRBD1. V was pared by 5 bases and J by 8 bases, with 12 bases of the junction left unmatched. The CDR3 is 16 residues long. CDR1 and CDR2 from the germline V gene are SGHTA and FQGTGA. In nucleotides, the CDR3 is TGTGCCAGCAGCCCTGGCGGGACAGGGCATGGTGGGGAGCTGTTTTTT. Protein sequence: CASSPGGTGHGGELFF.

In regard to this clone: The junction shows a germline mismatch at one end, possibly a read error. The chain links TRBV7-7 to TRBJ1-4; D might be TRBD1 (6 bases). Germline V CDR1 and CDR2: SSHAT, FNYEAQ (reference sequence). This CDR3 contains 15 residues. CDR3 region: CASSAPGEGLEKLFF. CDR3 DNA: TGTGCTAGCAGCGCGCCAGGGGAGGGGTTAGAAAAACTGTTTTTT.

This chain connects TRBV19 to TRBJ1-4, with a weak D call TRBD1 (5 bases). The CDR3 sequence is 15 residues long. V lost 1 base and J 4 bases, leaving 10 bases between the germline ends. Germline V gene lookup returns CDR1 LNHDA and CDR2 SQIVND (reference sequence). CDR3 nucleotide sequence: TGTGCCAGTAGTATAGTGGGGCCGCGTAATGAAAAACTGTTTTTT. It translates to CASSIVGPRNEKLFF.

This clone showed up just once. V gene TRBV6-2 or TRBV6-3 combines with J gene TRBJ1-1; D is ambiguous. Trimming took 5 bases from V and 2 from J, leaving 9 bases between them. CDR1 MNHEY and CDR2 SVGEGT come from the germline V gene. This CDR3 region has 13 residues. Here the CDR3 DNA reads TGTGCCAGCAGTCAGGCTTTTAACACTGAAGCTTTCTTT. This gives the protein CASSQAFNTEAFF.

This chain uses TRBV5-4 with TRBJ1-1; 12 nucleotides line up with TRBD1. From germline, CDR1 is SGHNT and CDR2 YYREEE (reference sequence). V trimming: 4 bases; J trimming: 5 bases; junction bases outside the gene matches: 6. CDR3 length: 15 amino acids. The CDR3 reads CASSPGDRGLTEAFF. CDR3 bases: TGTGCCAGCAGCCCTGGGGACAGGGGGCTTACTGAAGCTTTCTTT.

V usage is TRBV15 and J usage is TRBJ2-2; D may be TRBD2 (5 bases). This CDR3 spans 17 amino acids. Between the trimmed V and J ends, which lost 6 bases and 1 base, there was a span of 18 bases. Germline V gene data show CDR1 as LNHNV and CDR2 as YYDKDF (reference sequence). In DNA, the CDR3 is TGTGCCACCAGAAATGGGCGGGCTAGCCTGAACACCGGGGAGCTGTTTTTT. Its protein product is CATRNGRASLNTGELFF.

Details on this clone: A much larger clone lies one base from this, so it may be a read error. Other DNA sequences of this sample code for an identical CDR3. The chain is built from TRBV7-9 and TRBJ2-5; D not resolved. V lost 5 bases and J 5 bases, leaving 6 bases between the germline ends. The CDR3 consists of 11 residues. Germline V gene lookup returns CDR1 SEHNR and CDR2 FQNEAQ (reference sequence). CDR3 DNA: TGTGCCAGCAGCCTTTTGGAGACCCAGTACTTC. Protein: CASSLLETQYF.

The chain joins TRBV7-2 to TRBJ2-2; maybe TRBD2 (6 bases). The V gene lost 4 bases and the J gene lost 0 bases, with 15 bases spanning the gap. Germline CDR1 SGHTA, CDR2 FQGNSA. The CDR3 extends over 17 amino acids. CDR3 region: CASSSWRVAANTGELFF. The CDR3 DNA is TGTGCCAGCAGCTCCTGGAGGGTGGCCGCGAACACCGGGGAGCTGTTTTTT.

This clone was detected once. The chain uses TRBV11-3 and TRBJ1-1, with D tentatively TRBD1 (5 bases). The germline V gene encodes CDR1 SGHNT and CDR2 YENEEA. CDR3 length: 13 amino acids. The V end was cut by 5 bases, the J end by 5 bases, with 12 bases between. The CDR3 nucleotides are TGTGCCAGCAGCGTGGGGCCGGAAACTGAAGCTTTCTTT. This encodes CASSVGPETEAFF.

The chain recombines TRBV7-2 with TRBJ2-7; possibly TRBD2 for D (5 bases). Per germline, CDR1 SGHTA and CDR2 FQGNSA. Trimming removed 3 bases from V and 2 bases from J, with 14 bases in between. The CDR3 loop spans 15 amino acids. The CDR3, as DNA: TGTGCCAGCAGCTTTCGGCTAGCCGCCACCTACGAGCAGTACTTC. Translating it yields CASSFRLAATYEQYF.

DNA for the CDR3: TGTGCCAGCAGCCCACTTATCCATAGTCCCTACGAGCAGTACTTC. It translates to CASSPLIHSPYEQYF. V gene TRBV7-2 combines with J gene TRBJ2-7; D not certain. Trimming shortened V by 5 bases and J by 2 bases, and 16 bases separated the two germline ends. Germline CDR1 SGHTA, CDR2 FQGNSA. The CDR3 is 15 residues long.

This clone was observed once. V and J are TRBV3-1 (or the pseudogene TRBV3-2) and TRBJ1-1; unclear D gene. The CDR3 extends over 14 amino acids. The germline V gene has CDR1 LGHDT and CDR2 YNNKEL (reference sequence). V lost 0 bases and J lost 5, with 10 bases in between. CDR3 sequence: CASSQDSGNTEAFF. CDR3 coding DNA: TGTGCCAGCAGCCAAGATTCGGGGAATACTGAAGCTTTCTTT.

This clone was found once. This chain connects TRBV7-9 to TRBJ2-5; 14 nucleotides agree with TRBD2. The CDR3 spans 18 residues. Unmatched junction bases numbered 5, after V lost 1 base and J lost 1 base. Germline CDR1 reads SEHNR; CDR2 reads FQNEAQ (reference sequence). In DNA form, the CDR3 reads TGTGCCAGCAGCTTAGGGACTAGCGGGGGGCCCACCCAAGAGACCCAGTACTTC. It codes for CASSLGTSGGPTQETQYF.